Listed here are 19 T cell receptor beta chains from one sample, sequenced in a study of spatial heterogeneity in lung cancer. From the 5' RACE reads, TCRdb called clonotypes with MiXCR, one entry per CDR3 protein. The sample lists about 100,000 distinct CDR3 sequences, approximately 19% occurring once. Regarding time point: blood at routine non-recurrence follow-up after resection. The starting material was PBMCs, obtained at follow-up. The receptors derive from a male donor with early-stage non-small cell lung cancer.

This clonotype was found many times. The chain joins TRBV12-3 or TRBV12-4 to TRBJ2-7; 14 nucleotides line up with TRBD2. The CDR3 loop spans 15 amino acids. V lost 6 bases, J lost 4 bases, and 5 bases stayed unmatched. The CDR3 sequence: CASRRTSGRSYEQYF. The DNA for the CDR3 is TGTGCCAGCAGGCGGACTAGCGGGAGGTCGTACGAGCAGTACTTC.

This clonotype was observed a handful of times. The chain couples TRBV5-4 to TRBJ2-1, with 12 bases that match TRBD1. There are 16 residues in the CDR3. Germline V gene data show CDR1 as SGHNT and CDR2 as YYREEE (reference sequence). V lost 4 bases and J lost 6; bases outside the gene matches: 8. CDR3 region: CASSGLGTGGRNEQFF. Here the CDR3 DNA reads TGTGCCAGCAGCGGCCTGGGGACAGGGGGCCGCAATGAGCAGTTCTTC.

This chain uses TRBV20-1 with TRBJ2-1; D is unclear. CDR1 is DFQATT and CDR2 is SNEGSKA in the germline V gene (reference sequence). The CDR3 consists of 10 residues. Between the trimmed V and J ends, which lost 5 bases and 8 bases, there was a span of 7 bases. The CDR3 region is CSASKDEQFF. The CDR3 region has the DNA TGCAGTGCTTCTAAGGATGAGCAGTTCTTC.

CDR3 nucleotide sequence: TGTGCCAGTAGTATCAAAGGGACGGGGTATAGCAATCAGCCCCAGCATTTT. Amino acid sequence: CASSIKGTGYSNQPQHF. The V gene is TRBV19, the J gene TRBJ1-5, with a possible D match to TRBD1 (5 bases). Per germline, CDR1 LNHDA and CDR2 SQIVND (reference sequence). The V end was cut by 3 bases, the J end by 0 bases, with 15 bases between. The CDR3 covers 17 residues.

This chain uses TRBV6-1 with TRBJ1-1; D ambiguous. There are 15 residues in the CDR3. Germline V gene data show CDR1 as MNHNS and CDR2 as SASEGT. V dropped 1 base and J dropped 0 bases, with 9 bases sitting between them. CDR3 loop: CASSEGTLMNTEAFF. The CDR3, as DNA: TGTGCCAGCAGTGAAGGGACTCTAATGAACACTGAAGCTTTCTTT.

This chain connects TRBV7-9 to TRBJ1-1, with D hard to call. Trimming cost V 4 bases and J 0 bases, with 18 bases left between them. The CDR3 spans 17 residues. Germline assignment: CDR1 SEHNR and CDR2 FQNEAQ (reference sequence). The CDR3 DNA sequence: TGTGCCAGCAGCTCCAATGTTATTACAGCCATGAACACTGAAGCTTTCTTT. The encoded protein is CASSSNVITAMNTEAFF.

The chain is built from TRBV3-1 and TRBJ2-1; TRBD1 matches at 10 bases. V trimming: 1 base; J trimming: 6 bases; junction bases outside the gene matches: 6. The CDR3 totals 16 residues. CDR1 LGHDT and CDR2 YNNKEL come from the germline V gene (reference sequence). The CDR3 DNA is TGTGCCAGCAGCCAAGGGGGACAGGGGTTTTCCAATGAGCAGTTCTTC. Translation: CASSQGGQGFSNEQFF.

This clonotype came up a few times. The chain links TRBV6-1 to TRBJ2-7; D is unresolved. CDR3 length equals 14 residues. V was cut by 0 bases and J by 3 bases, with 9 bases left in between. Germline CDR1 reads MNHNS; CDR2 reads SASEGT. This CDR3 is CASSEAGRNYEQYV. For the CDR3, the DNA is TGTGCCAGCAGTGAAGCGGGCAGAAACTACGAGCAGTACGTC.

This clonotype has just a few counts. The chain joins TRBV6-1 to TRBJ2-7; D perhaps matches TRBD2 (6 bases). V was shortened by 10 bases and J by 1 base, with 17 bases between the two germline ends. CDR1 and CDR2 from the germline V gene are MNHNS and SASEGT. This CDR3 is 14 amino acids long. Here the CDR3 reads CATIERVGSYEQYF. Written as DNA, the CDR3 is TGTGCCACAATAGAGCGGGTTGGATCCTACGAGCAGTACTTC.

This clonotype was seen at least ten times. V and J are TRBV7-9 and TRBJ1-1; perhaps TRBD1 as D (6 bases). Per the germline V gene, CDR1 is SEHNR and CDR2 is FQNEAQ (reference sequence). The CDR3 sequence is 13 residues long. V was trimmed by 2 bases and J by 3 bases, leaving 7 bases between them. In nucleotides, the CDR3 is TGTGCCAGCAGCTTACAGGGGCACACTGAAGCTTTCTTT. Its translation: CASSLQGHTEAFF.

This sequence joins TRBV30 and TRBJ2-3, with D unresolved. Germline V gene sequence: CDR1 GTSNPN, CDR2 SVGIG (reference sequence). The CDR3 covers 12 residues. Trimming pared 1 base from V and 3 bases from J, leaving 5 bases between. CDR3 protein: CAWSGGTDTQYF. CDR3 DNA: TGTGCCTGGAGTGGTGGTACAGATACGCAGTATTTT. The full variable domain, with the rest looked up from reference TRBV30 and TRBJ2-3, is SQTIHQWPATLVQPVGSPLSLECTVEGTSNPNLYWYRQAAGRGLQLLFYSVGIGQISSEVPQNLSASRPQDRQFILSSKKLLLSDSGFYLCAWSGGTDTQYFGPGTRLTVL.

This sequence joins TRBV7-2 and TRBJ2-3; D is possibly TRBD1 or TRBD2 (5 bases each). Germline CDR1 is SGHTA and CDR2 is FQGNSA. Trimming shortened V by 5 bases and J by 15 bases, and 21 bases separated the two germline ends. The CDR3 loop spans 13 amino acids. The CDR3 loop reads CASSTMGRGYGYF. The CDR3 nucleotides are TGTGCCAGCAGCACGATGGGACGGGGTTACGGATATTTT.

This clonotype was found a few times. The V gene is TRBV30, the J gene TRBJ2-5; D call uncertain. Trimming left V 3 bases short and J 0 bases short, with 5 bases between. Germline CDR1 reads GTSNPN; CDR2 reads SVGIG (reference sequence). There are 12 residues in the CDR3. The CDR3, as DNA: TGTGCCTGGAGCCCCAACCAAGAGACCCAGTACTTC. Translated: CAWSPNQETQYF.

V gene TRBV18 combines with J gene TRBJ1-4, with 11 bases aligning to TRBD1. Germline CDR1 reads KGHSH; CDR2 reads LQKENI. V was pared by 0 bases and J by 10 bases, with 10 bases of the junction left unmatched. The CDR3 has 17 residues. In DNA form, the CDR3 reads TGTGCCAGCTCACCACCTTCCACTGGGACAGGGGGTCGAAAACTGTTTTTT. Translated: CASSPPSTGTGGRKLFF.

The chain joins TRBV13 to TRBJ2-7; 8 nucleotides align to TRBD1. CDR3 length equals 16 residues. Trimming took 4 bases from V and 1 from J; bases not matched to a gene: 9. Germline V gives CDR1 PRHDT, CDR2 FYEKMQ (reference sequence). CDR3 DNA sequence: TGTGCCAGCAGCTCAGGGGGCGACGGGAGATCCTACGAGCAGTACTTC. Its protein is CASSSGGDGRSYEQYF. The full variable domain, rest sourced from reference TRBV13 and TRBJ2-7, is AAGVIQSPRHLIKEKRETATLKCYPIPRHDTVYWYQQGPGQDPQFLISFYEKMQSDKGSIPDRFSAQQFSDYHSELNMSSLELGDSALYFCASSSGGDGRSYEQYFGPGTRLTVT.

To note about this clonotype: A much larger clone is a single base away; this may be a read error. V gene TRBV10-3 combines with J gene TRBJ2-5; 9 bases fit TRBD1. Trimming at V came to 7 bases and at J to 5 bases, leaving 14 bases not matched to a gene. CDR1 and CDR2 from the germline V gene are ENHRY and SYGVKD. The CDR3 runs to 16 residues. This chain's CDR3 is CAIIEGTGTLSETQYF. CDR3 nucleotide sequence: TGTGCCATCATAGAGGGGACAGGGACCCTTTCGGAGACCCAGTACTTC.

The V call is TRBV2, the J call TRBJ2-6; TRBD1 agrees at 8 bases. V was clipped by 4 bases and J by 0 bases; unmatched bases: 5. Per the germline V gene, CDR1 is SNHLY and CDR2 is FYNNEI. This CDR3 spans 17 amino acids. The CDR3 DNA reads TGTGCCAGCAGTGGTTCAGGGGGCCTCTCTGGGGCCAACGTCCTGACTTTC. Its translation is CASSGSGGLSGANVLTF.

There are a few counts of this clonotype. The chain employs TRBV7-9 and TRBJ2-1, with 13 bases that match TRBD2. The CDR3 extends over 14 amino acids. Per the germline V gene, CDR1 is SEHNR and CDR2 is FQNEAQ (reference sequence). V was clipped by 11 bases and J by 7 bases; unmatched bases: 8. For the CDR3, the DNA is TGTGCCGGAAGGACTAGCGGGAGAGGAAATGAGCAGTTCTTC. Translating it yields CAGRTSGRGNEQFF. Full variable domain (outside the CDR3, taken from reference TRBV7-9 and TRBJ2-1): DTGVSQNPRHKITKRGQNVTFRCDPISEHNRLYWYRQTLGQGPEFLTYFQNEAQLEKSRLLSDRFSAERPKGSFSTLEIQRTEQGDSAMYLCAGRTSGRGNEQFFGPGTRLTVL.

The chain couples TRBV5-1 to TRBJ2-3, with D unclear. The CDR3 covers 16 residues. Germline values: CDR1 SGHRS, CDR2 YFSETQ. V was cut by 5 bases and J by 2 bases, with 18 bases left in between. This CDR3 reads CASSPTLSSNTDTQYF. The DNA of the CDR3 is TGCGCCAGCAGTCCAACGCTTAGCAGCAACACAGATACGCAGTATTTT.